The source of this T cell receptor (beta chain) is a study of cytomegalovirus exposure and HLA in healthy donors. The study, taken as a whole, reports: TCR beta sequences reportedly predicted most subjects' HLA-A and HLA-B alleles accurately. Highly shared sequence variants in one cluster were likely a sequencing artifact. A later analysis found TCR association rates differed by HLA locus, highest for DRB1 and lowest for HLA-C.

Turning to this clone: The antigen is undetermined.

Germline CDR1 SGDLS, CDR2 YYNGEE. This CDR3 is 15 amino acids long. V was trimmed by 3 bases and J by 0 bases, leaving 10 bases between them. The PCR had 60 Vbeta and 13 Jbeta primers. Libraries were prepared by immunoSEQ multiplex PCR; TCRdb keeps only in-frame clonotypes and omits some of them. This table holds some 220,000 clones, approximately 78% found once. The chain joins TRBV9 to TRBJ2-1, with D tentatively TRBD2 (6 bases). This clonotype was sampled from a boy between 5 and 17 years old in good health and CMV-seronegative. Material for sequencing was PBMCs. In DNA, the CDR3 is TGTGCCAGCAGCGCAGCGGGCAGCTCCTACAATGAGCAGTTCTTC. Amino acid sequence: CASSAAGSSYNEQFF.